The 2 T cell receptor beta chains given below trace back to one sample, sequenced in a study of OX40 agonist ivuxolimab in advanced cancers. Method: immunoSEQ multiplex PCR; TCRdb's copy keeps in-frame clones and lacks some. The sample gives some 71,000 clones, roughly 88% of which show up once; 2.5% to 3% is in the top ten. The specimen was CD4+ or CD8+ T cells sorted from blood, collected in a trial of the OX40 agonist ivuxolimab. These receptors came from an adult with an advanced solid tumor such as melanoma, head and neck, liver or kidney cancer.

The chain joins TRBV6-5 to TRBJ1-3; D unclear. Trimming pared 2 bases from V and 4 bases from J, leaving 12 bases between. CDR1 MNHEY and CDR2 SVGAGI come from the germline V gene. The CDR3 sequence is 15 residues long. Here the CDR3 DNA reads TGTGCCAGCAGTTACGAGGGTGTCGCAGGAAACACCATATATTTT. Protein sequence: CASSYEGVAGNTIYF.

The rearrangement links TRBV5-4 to TRBJ1-1; a weak D match, TRBD1 (5 bases). Trimming took off 0 bases at V and 1 base at J, with 7 bases between the two ends. Germline values: CDR1 SGHNT, CDR2 YYREEE (reference sequence). The CDR3 sequence is 14 residues long. The CDR3 reads CASSLAGANTEAFF. The CDR3 coding sequence is TGTGCCAGCAGCTTGGCCGGGGCGAACACTGAAGCTTTCTTT.